The entry below gives a single T cell receptor (beta chain) sequence along with its context. Its target is unknown. Trimming took 8 bases from V and 2 from J, leaving 10 bases between them. Germline loops: CDR1 SNHLY, CDR2 FYNNEI. CDR3 length: 13 amino acids. The repertoire was sequenced with immunoSEQ multiplex PCR; TCRdb's copy has only in-frame clones and lacks some. The repertoire holds tens of thousands of clones, with around 89% as singletons. The data belong to a study of OX40 agonist ivuxolimab in advanced cancers. Overall study: Recorded diagnoses for dose-escalation patients were hepatocellular carcinoma, melanoma, renal cell or head and neck cancer.

Patients had blood sampled at baseline and again on cycle 4 day 1 and cycle 7 day 1. Whole-study findings and limits: Antigen specificity was not determined for the expanded peripheral T cells.

This TCR was recovered from an adult with an advanced solid tumor such as melanoma, head and neck, liver or kidney cancer. The chain uses TRBV2 and TRBJ1-3; maybe TRBD1 (6 bases). The material sequenced was CD4+ or CD8+ T cells sorted from blood, taken in a trial of the OX40 agonist ivuxolimab. The CDR3 loop is CASPGDTGNTIYF. As DNA, the CDR3 is TGTGCCAGCCCAGGGGACACTGGAAACACCATATATTTT.